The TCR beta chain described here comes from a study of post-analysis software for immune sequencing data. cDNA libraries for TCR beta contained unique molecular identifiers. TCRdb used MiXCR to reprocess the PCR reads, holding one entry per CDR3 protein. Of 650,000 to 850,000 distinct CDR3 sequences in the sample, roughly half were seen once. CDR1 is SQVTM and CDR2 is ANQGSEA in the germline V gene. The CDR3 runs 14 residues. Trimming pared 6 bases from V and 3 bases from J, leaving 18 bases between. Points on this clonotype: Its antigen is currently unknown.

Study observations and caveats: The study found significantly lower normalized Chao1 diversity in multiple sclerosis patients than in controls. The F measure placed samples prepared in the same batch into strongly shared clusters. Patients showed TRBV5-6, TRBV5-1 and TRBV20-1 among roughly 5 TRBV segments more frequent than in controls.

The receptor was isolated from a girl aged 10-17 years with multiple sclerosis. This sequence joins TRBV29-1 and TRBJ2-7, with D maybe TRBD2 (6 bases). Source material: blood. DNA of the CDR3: TGCAGCGTCGCAGGAGCGGGCAGCAACTACGAGCAGTACTTC. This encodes CSVAGAGSNYEQYF.